This T cell receptor (beta chain) was profiled in a study of beta chain features in type 1 diabetes (dated by TCRdb to about 2018). Context from the whole study: Mean age, gender distribution, total cell number and subset yield were not different between patients and healthy donors. A total of roughly 110 million sorted cells were examined across all samples, and the number of cells per subset was strongly correlated with RNA yield. The study compared the TCRB repertoires of sorted circulating CD4+ T cell subsets in recently diagnosed type 1 diabetes patients with those in matched healthy donors. Naive and central memory subsets were obtained from all 30 or so donors, but regulatory and stem cell-like memory subsets were isolated from only 8 patients and roughly eight healthy donors.

The germline V gene encodes CDR1 MNHNY and CDR2 SVGAGI (reference sequence). The cysteine opens and the phenylalanine closes a CDR3 of 14 amino acids. The DNA shown is the 42-base CDR3, in frame from base 1. Trimming costs V 4 bases and J 0 bases, and their ends lie 9 bases apart. In regard to this clone: This receptor's antigen is unknown. No base-level quality is on record; no much larger clone is a single base apart.

All of the isolated RNA was reverse transcribed with the High Capacity cDNA Reverse Transcription Kit, so expressed TCRB transcripts were sequenced. Deep immunoSEQ sequencing was applied to naive, central memory and regulatory T cell samples, giving an average of around 3.4 million total reads per sample. Sorted cells were lysed in RLT buffer, and RNA was extracted using DNase-treated RNeasy Micro or Mini kits according to cell number. To prevent cross-contamination, every cell subset was processed on its own, while patient and healthy donor samples were processed together. Using the immunoSEQ multiplex PCR, TCRB sequences were amplified from cDNA into 87-bp fragments spanning the CDR3 region. Sequencing of the amplicons was done on the Illumina HiSeq platform. In the source study's methods: Synthetic template baselines were used to correct PCR bias computationally, reads within Hamming distance 2 were collapsed, and singletons that could not be merged were discarded. Reads were aligned against IMGT to assign V, D and J genes, CDR3 length and insertions or deletions at six rearrangement sites. Within each subset, clonotype counts were normalized to sorted cell number, and only after that were true diversity and Gini coefficients computed with the tcR R package. The overlap coefficient, calculated on TCRB nucleotide sequences, was used to measure repertoire sharing. As a proxy for the pre-selection repertoire, out-of-frame TCRB sequences from naive cells were analyzed. TCRdb re-hosts the immuneACCESS table, in-frame sequences only. Its copies lack some clones; in the studies checked, an unresolved V gene accounts for under half of them, and the cause for the rest is not known. V and J calls and clone size come straight from that table; D and trimming were deduced from the DNA. Counted in this sample were a few hundred thousand clones; approximately 13% of them appeared once. The ten largest clones represent 0.013% to 0.015% of the sample.

From each donor, a single peripheral blood sample of around 0.12 L on average was drawn into heparinised tubes. A BD FACSAria II was used to sort naive, central memory, regulatory and stem cell-like memory CD4+ T cells with a panel that included CD45RO, CCR7, CD25, CD127, CD95 and CD27. Purity was above 95% for every sorted population. PBMCs were isolated immediately by Lymphoprep density gradient centrifugation and stained directly without culture. Samples were stained and sorted in pairs, with one healthy donor and one patient per experiment, so that batch effects were minimized. Paper-wide results and their limitations: Naive, central memory and regulatory TCRB repertoires appeared to be more alike among patients than among healthy donors. PCR might favor shorter templates, but patient and control samples were amplified and corrected together, so any skew would affect both groups equally. Because cDNA rather than genomic DNA was sequenced, highly expressing activated cells could have been over-represented, although no difference in activation and CD3 levels was found between groups. A moderate but significant shortening of TCRB CDR3 length was observed in type 1 diabetes patients in all four CD4+ subsets. At VDJ recombination sites, type 1 diabetes patients had fewer insertions and more deleted nucleotides, which implies abnormalities in thymic rearrangement. HLA sub-analyses involved small numbers of individuals, so any influence of HLA type on TCRB rearrangement remained unresolved.

The chain is assembled from TRBV6-6 and TRBJ1-1; no D gene is confidently identified. Sequenced material: naive CD4+ T cells from blood. Taken with the paper, the label for cell subset or site translates to: true naive CD4+ T cells. The TCR sequence derives from a woman between 18 and 29 years old with type 1 diabetes. The DNA sequence is given as TGTGCCAGCAGTTTTTCCCCCATGAACACTGAAGCTTTCTTT. This gives the protein CASSFSPMNTEAFF.